This T cell receptor (beta chain) comes out of a study of T cell changes during pregnancy in multiple sclerosis. Clones were sequenced by immunoSEQ multiplex PCR, and TCRdb holds only the in-frame ones, with some missing. The sample lists around 70,000 clones, about 93% occurring once. The receptor was isolated from a female donor in good health, enrolled as a control in a pregnancy study. This specimen was peripheral blood, taken in the first trimester of pregnancy.

The CDR3 DNA reads as TGCGCCAGCAGGGACTCCCCGCACAATGAGCAGTTCTTC. This translates into CASRDSPHNEQFF. The rearrangement links TRBV5-1 to TRBJ2-1, with a weak D call TRBD2 (5 bases). The V gene's germline CDR1 is SGHRS and CDR2 YFSETQ. V shed 5 bases and J shed 5 bases, with 11 bases lying between them. This CDR3 has 13 residues.